One sample yielded the 14 T cell receptor beta chains listed below, sequenced in a study of T cell responses to AZD1222 COVID-19 vaccine listed by TCRdb under 2021. The library was prepared using the immunoSEQ multiplex PCR assay. As stored in TCRdb, this immuneACCESS dataset retains in-frame rearrangements with V and J assigned. A fraction of the clones does not appear; measured against another copy, unresolved V genes explain less than half of the discrepancy, and the remainder lacks a known reason. This sample is represented by about 66,000 clones; roughly 91% of them were singletons. The ten largest clones take up more than 4.5% of the sample. The intended sense of this specimen's time point label: about 28 days (+/-7) after the second vaccine dose. The label giving this sample's treatment or condition can be read as: meningococcal conjugate vaccine given as trial control. The sample consisted of peripheral blood, taken 28 days after the second dose of the MenACWY control vaccine. The receptors stem from an adult who received the MenACWY meningococcal vaccine as a control.

V is TRBV20-1 and J is TRBJ1-1; D call uncertain. The CDR3 length is 10 residues. Trimming removed 5 bases from V and 1 base from J, with 2 bases in between. The V gene's germline CDR1 is DFQATT and CDR2 SNEGSKA (reference sequence). The CDR3 DNA follows: TGCAGTGCTTGGAACACTGAAGCTTTCTTT. Translating it yields CSAWNTEAFF.

V gene TRBV9 combines with J gene TRBJ2-5; perhaps D is TRBD1 or TRBD2 (5 bases each). Looked up from germline, CDR1 is SGDLS and CDR2 is YYNGEE. The ends were cut back, 0 bases at V and 5 bases at J, with 11 bases in the middle. The CDR3 length is 14 residues. As DNA, the CDR3 is TGTGCCAGCAGCGTAGATGGGGGTAGGGAGACCCAGTACTTC. Translating it yields CASSVDGGRETQYF.

A few counts support this clone. The V gene is TRBV4-1, the J gene TRBJ2-1, with D perhaps matching TRBD1 (6 bases). There are 19 residues in the CDR3. Deletions cut 3 bases from V and 5 bases from J, with 26 bases between. Germline V gene data show CDR1 as MGHRA and CDR2 as YSYEKL. In DNA, the CDR3 is TGCGCCAGCAGCCAGGGGCCCTTTTCGACCGGGACACGAAACAATGAGCAGTTCTTC. This gives the protein CASSQGPFSTGTRNNEQFF.

The chain joins TRBV30 to TRBJ1-4; D perhaps matches TRBD1 (6 bases). The CDR3 runs to 12 residues. Looked up from germline, CDR1 is GTSNPN and CDR2 is SVGIG (reference sequence). V was shortened by 8 bases and J by 7 bases, with 14 bases between the two germline ends. The CDR3 nucleotides read TGTGCCGGACAGCAGGGAAGTGAAAAACTGTTTTTT. As protein: CAGQQGSEKLFF. Full variable domain (remainder filled in from reference TRBV30 and TRBJ1-4): SQTIHQWPATLVQPVGSPLSLECTVEGTSNPNLYWYRQAAGRGLQLLFYSVGIGQISSEVPQNLSASRPQDRQFILSSKKLLLSDSGFYLCAGQQGSEKLFFGSGTQLSVL.

The chain joins TRBV19 to TRBJ1-5; D ambiguous. V gave up 5 bases and J gave up 5 bases, with 10 bases separating them. The CDR3 runs to 13 residues. From germline, CDR1 is LNHDA and CDR2 SQIVND (reference sequence). The CDR3 protein is CASSVGKYQPQHF. The CDR3 DNA is TGTGCCAGTAGTGTTGGAAAGTATCAGCCCCAGCATTTT.

The chain links TRBV11-2 to TRBJ1-2; 8 nucleotides agree with TRBD1. CDR3 length: 13 residues. The V segment lost 5 bases and the J segment 4 bases; nucleotides outside the gene matches: 3. Germline V gives CDR1 SGHAT, CDR2 FQNNGV. Here the CDR3 DNA reads TGTGCCAGCAGCCTCGGACAGGGCTATGGCTACACCTTC. Residues: CASSLGQGYGYTF.

The J gene is TRBJ2-1, the V gene TRBV2; TRBD1 is a possible D gene (7 bases). Germline V lookup: CDR1 SNHLY, CDR2 FYNNEI. This CDR3 region has 13 residues. With 6 bases removed from V and 8 bases from J, the gap between germline ends came to 14 bases. CDR3: CASRAGQFYEQFF. CDR3 nucleotides: TGTGCCAGCAGGGCGGGACAGTTCTATGAGCAGTTCTTC.

The rearrangement links TRBV28 to TRBJ2-1; 11 bases map to TRBD2. CDR3 length: 19 residues. With V trimmed by 2 bases and J by 9 bases, 18 bases remained unmatched. Germline V gives CDR1 MDHEN, CDR2 SYDVKM. CDR3 region: CASSLIAGGPGYRPVEQFF. CDR3 coding DNA: TGTGCCAGCAGTTTAATAGCGGGGGGGCCGGGCTATCGTCCGGTTGAGCAGTTCTTC.

This chain joins TRBV7-2 and TRBJ2-7; 8 bases map to TRBD1. Losses at the gene ends were 5 bases for V and 7 bases for J; bases not matched to a gene: 16. Germline CDR1 is SGHTA and CDR2 is FQGNSA. The CDR3 covers 16 residues. The CDR3 DNA sequence: TGTGCCAGCAGCCCCCGGGTGCAGGGGGCTTCGGGTGAGCAGTACTTC. The encoded protein is CASSPRVQGASGEQYF.

The chain has TRBV10-1 and TRBJ1-5; 11 positions match TRBD1. CDR3 length: 17 amino acids. Losses at the gene ends were 3 bases for V and 0 bases for J; bases not matched to a gene: 4. Germline lookup yields CDR1 WNHNN and CDR2 SYGVQD (reference sequence). The CDR3 DNA follows: TGCGCCAGCAGTGACGGGGACAGGGGGGATAGCAATCAGCCCCAGCATTTT. Amino acid sequence: CASSDGDRGDSNQPQHF.

The chain has TRBV2 and TRBJ1-1; 10 bases line up with TRBD1. Per the germline V gene, CDR1 is SNHLY and CDR2 is FYNNEI. This CDR3 spans 16 amino acids. V lost 6 bases and J lost 1; bases outside the gene matches: 8. As DNA, the CDR3 is TGTGCCAGCAGCCTTGGACAGGGGGTAGGGAACACTGAAGCTTTCTTT. Translated, it gives CASSLGQGVGNTEAFF. Together with reference TRBV2 and TRBJ1-1, the CDR3 gives the full variable domain: EPEVTQTPSHQVTQMGQEVILRCVPISNHLYFYWYRQILGQKVEFLVSFYNNEISEKSEIFDDQFSVERPDGSNFTLKIRSTKLEDSAMYFCASSLGQGVGNTEAFFGQGTRLTVV.

The DNA of the CDR3 is TGTGCCAGCCGAACTAGCCGGGACAGGAAAAACTATGGCTACACCTTC. Protein sequence: CASRTSRDRKNYGYTF. The rearrangement links TRBV21-1 to TRBJ1-2; TRBD1, the table's D call, was not compared with the DNA. TRBV21-1 represents a pseudogene. The CDR3 contains 16 residues.

The V gene is TRBV11-3, the J gene TRBJ2-3, with 7 positions matching TRBD2. The CDR3 spans 19 residues. V was pared by 0 bases and J by 2 bases, with 14 bases of the junction left unmatched. Germline V gene data show CDR1 as SGHNT and CDR2 as YENEEA. CDR3 protein: CASSLDSSFASGNTDTQYF. The CDR3 DNA is TGTGCCAGCAGCTTAGATAGCAGTTTTGCTAGCGGAAACACAGATACGCAGTATTTT. Combining the CDR3 with reference TRBV11-3 and TRBJ2-3 gives the whole variable domain EAGVVQSPRYKIIEKKQPVAFWCNPISGHNTLYWYLQNLGQGPELLIRYENEEAVDDSQLPKDRFSAERLKGVDSTLKIQPAELGDSAVYLCASSLDSSFASGNTDTQYFGPGTRLTVL.

The V and J genes are TRBV30 and TRBJ2-5; no firm D call. CDR3 length: 14 residues. With 0 bases removed from V and 1 base from J, the gap between germline ends came to 9 bases. Germline V lookup: CDR1 GTSNPN, CDR2 SVGIG (reference sequence). CDR3 in amino acids: CAWSVQWSQETQYF. The CDR3 bases are TGTGCCTGGAGTGTACAATGGTCCCAAGAGACCCAGTACTTC.